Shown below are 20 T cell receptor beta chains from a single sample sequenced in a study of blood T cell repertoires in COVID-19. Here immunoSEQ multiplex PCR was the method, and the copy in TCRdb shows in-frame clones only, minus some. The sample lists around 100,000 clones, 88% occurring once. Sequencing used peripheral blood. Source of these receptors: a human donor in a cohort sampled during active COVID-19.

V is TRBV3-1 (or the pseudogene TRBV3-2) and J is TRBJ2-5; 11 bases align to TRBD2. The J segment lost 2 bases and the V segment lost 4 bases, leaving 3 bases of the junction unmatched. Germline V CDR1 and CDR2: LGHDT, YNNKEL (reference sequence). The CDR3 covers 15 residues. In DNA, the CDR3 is TGTGCCAGCAGCCCTAGACTAGCGGGGCAAGAGACCCAGTACTTC. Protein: CASSPRLAGQETQYF.

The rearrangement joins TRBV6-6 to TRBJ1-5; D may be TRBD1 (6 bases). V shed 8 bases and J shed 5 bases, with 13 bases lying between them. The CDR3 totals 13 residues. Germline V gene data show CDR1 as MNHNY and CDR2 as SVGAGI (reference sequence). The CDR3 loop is CASVQGPYQPQHF. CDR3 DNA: TGTGCCAGCGTCCAGGGGCCCTATCAGCCCCAGCATTTT.

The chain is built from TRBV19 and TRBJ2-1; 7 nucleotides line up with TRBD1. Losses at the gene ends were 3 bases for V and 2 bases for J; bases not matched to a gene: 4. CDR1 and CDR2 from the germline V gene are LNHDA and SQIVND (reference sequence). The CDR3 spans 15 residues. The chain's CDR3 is CASSMDRSAYNEQFF. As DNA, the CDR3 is TGTGCCAGTAGTATGGACAGGTCCGCCTACAATGAGCAGTTCTTC. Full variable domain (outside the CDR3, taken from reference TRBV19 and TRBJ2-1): DGGITQSPKYLFRKEGQNVTLSCEQNLNHDAMYWYRQDPGQGLRLIYYSQIVNDFQKGDIAEGYSVSREKKESFPLTVTSAQKNPTAFYLCASSMDRSAYNEQFFGPGTRLTVL.

The CDR3 is CASRLASPETQYF. The CDR3 nucleotides are TGTGCAAGTCGCTTAGCCTCCCCAGAGACCCAGTACTTC. The chain recombines TRBV12-2 with TRBJ2-5; the listed D gene, TRBD2, was not tested against the DNA. TRBV12-2 corresponds to a pseudogene. CDR3 length equals 13 residues.

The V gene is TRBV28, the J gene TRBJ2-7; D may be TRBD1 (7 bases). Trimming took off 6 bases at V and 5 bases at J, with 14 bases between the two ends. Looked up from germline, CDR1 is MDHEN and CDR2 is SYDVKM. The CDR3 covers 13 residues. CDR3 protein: CASSQGGRNEQYF. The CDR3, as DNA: TGTGCCAGCAGCCAGGGGGGTAGGAACGAGCAGTACTTC.

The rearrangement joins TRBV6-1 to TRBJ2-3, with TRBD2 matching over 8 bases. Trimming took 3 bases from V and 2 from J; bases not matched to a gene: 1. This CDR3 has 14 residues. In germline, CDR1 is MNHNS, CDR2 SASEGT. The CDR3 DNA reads TGTGCCAGCAGTGATAGCGGGACCACAGATACGCAGTATTTT. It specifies CASSDSGTTDTQYF.

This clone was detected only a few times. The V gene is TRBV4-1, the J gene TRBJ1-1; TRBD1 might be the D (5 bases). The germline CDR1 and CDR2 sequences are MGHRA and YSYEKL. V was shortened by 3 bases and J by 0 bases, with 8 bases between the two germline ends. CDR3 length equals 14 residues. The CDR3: CASSQTALNTEAFF. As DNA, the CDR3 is TGCGCCAGCAGCCAGACAGCACTGAACACTGAAGCTTTCTTT.

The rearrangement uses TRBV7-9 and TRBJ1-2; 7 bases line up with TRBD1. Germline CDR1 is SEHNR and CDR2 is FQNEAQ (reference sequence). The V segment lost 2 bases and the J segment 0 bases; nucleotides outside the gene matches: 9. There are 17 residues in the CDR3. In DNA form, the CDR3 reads TGTGCCAGCAGCTTAAACCGACAGGGAAATTCTAACTATGGCTACACCTTC. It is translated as CASSLNRQGNSNYGYTF.

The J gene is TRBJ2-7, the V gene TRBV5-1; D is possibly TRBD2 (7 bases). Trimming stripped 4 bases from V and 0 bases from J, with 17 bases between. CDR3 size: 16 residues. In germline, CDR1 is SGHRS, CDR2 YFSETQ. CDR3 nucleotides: TGCGCCAGCAGCCCAGGCGGGGGCATGAGCTCCTACGAGCAGTACTTC. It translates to CASSPGGGMSSYEQYF.

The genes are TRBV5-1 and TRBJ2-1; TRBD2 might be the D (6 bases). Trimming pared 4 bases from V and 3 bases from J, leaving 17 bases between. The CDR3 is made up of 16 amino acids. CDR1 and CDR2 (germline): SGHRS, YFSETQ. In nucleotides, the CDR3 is TGCGCCAGCAGCATCCAGAGGTCCGGGGGCTACAATGAGCAGTTCTTC. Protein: CASSIQRSGGYNEQFF.

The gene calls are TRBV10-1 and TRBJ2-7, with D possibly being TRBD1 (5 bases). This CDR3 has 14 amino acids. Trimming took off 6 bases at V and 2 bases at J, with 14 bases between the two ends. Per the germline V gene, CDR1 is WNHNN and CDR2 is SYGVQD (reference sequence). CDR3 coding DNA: TGCGCCAGCAGGGGGCAGGCTATACCCTACGAGCAGTACTTC. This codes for CASRGQAIPYEQYF.

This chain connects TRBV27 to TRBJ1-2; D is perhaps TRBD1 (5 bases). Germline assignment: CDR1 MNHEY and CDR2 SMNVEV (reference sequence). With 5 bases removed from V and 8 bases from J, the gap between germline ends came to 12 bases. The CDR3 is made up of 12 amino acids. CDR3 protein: CASSPRVGGYTF. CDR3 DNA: TGTGCCAGCAGTCCCAGGGTAGGGGGCTACACCTTC.

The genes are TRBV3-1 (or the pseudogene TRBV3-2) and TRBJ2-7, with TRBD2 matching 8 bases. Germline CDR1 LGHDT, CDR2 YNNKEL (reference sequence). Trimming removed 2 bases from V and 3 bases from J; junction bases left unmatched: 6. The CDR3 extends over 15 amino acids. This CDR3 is CASSQTLAGSYEQYF. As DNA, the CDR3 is TGTGCCAGCAGCCAAACCTTAGCGGGGAGCTACGAGCAGTACTTC.

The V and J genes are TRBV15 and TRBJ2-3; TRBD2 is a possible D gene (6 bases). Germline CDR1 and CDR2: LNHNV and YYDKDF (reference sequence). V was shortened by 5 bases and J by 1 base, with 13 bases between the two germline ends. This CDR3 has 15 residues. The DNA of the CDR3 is TGTGCCACCAGCGGGAGGAGAGGTCGCACAGATACGCAGTATTTT. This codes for CATSGRRGRTDTQYF.

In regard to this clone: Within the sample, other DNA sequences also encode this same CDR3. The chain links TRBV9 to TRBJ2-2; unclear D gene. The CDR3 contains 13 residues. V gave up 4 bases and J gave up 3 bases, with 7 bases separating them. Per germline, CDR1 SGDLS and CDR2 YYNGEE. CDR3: CASSRRDTGELFF. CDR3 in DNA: TGTGCCAGCAGCCGGAGAGACACCGGGGAGCTGTTTTTT.

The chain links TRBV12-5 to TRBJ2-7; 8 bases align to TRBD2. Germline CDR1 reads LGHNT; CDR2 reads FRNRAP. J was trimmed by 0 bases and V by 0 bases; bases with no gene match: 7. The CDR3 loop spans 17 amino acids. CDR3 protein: CASGLVTAGGDSYEQYF. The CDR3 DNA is TGTGCTAGTGGTTTGGTAACGGCGGGGGGCGACTCCTACGAGCAGTACTTC.

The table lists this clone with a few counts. DNA for the CDR3: TGTGCCAGTAGGAAGGGAAGGGGGAACACCGGGGAGCTGTTTTTT. Its protein is CASRKGRGNTGELFF. The chain links TRBV19 to TRBJ2-2; D might be TRBD1 (5 bases). Trimming cost V 6 bases and J 1 base, with 12 bases left between them. The CDR3 covers 15 residues. Germline-derived CDR1 and CDR2 are LNHDA and SQIVND (reference sequence).

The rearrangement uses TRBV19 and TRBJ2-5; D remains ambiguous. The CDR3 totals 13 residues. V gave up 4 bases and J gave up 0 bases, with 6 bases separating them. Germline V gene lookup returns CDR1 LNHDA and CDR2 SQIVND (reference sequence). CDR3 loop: CASSTQYQETQYF. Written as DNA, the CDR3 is TGTGCCAGTAGTACACAGTACCAAGAGACCCAGTACTTC.

The CDR3 region has the DNA TGTGCCAGCAGCCGTAGTGCGCGGGGGGGCCGAGTCACAGATACGCAGTATTTT. Translated, it gives CASSRSARGGRVTDTQYF. The chain combines TRBV7-3 with TRBJ2-3; 9 positions agree with TRBD2. The trim removed 5 bases at V and 2 bases at J, leaving 14 bases unmatched. CDR1 is SGHTA, CDR2 FQGTGA, per germline. CDR3 size: 18 residues.

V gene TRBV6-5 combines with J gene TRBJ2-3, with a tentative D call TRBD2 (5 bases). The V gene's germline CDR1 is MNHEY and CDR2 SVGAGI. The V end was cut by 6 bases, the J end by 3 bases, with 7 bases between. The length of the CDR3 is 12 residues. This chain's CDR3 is CASREGTDTQYF. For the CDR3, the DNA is TGTGCCAGCAGAGAGGGAACAGATACGCAGTATTTT.